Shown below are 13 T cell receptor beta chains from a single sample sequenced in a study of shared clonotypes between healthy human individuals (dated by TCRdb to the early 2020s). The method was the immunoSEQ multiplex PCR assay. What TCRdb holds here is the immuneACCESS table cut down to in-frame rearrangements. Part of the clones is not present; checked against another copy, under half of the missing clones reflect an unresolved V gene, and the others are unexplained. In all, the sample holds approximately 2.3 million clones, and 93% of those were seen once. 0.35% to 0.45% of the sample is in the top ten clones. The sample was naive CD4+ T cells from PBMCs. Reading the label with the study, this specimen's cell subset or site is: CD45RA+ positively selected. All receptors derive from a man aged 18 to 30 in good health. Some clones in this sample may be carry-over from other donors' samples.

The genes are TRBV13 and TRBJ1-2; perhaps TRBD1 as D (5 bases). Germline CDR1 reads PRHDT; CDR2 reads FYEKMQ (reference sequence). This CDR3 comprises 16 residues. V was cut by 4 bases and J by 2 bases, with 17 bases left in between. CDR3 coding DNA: TGTGCCAGCAGCTCAATAAGAATGGGGGGGAACTATGGCTACACCTTC. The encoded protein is CASSSIRMGGNYGYTF.

The CDR3 here is CASSLSGQYYEQYF. In DNA, the CDR3 is TGTGCCAGCAGCCTTAGCGGGCAATACTACGAGCAGTACTTC. The rearrangement joins TRBV28 to TRBJ2-7; 7 bases are a match to TRBD2. The CDR3 extends over 14 amino acids. In germline, CDR1 is MDHEN, CDR2 SYDVKM. J gave up 3 bases and V 6 bases, and 8 bases lay outside the gene matches.

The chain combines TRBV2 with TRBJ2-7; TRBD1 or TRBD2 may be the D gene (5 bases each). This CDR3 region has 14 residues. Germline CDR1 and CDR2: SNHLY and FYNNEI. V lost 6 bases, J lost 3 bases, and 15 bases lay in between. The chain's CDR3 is CASRIQGASYEQYF. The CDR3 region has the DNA TGTGCCAGCAGAATCCAGGGAGCGAGCTACGAGCAGTACTTC.

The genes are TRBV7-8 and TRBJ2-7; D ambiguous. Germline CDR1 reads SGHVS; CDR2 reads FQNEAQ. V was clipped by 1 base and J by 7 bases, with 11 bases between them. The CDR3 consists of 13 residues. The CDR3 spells CASSLVTVGEQYF. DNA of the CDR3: TGTGCCAGCAGCTTAGTTACGGTGGGGGAGCAGTACTTC.

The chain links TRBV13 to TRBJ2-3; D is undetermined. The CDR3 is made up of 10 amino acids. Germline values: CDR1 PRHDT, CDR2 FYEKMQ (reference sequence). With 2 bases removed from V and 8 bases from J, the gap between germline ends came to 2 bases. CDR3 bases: TGTGCCAGCAGCTTAACTACGCAGTATTTT. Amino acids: CASSLTTQYF.

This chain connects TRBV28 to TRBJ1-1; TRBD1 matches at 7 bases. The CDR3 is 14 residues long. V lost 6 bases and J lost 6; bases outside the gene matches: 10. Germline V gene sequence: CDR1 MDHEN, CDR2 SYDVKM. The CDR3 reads CASSLNRGRAEAFF. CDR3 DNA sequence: TGTGCCAGCAGCCTTAACAGGGGAAGAGCTGAAGCTTTCTTT.

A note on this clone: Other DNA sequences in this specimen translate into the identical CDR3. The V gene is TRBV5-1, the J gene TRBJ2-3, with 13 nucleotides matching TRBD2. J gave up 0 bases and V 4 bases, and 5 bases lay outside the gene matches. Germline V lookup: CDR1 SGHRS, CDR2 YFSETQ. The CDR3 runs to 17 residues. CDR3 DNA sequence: TGCGCCAGCAGCCCGGGACTAGCGGGGTCCAGCACAGATACGCAGTATTTT. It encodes CASSPGLAGSSTDTQYF.

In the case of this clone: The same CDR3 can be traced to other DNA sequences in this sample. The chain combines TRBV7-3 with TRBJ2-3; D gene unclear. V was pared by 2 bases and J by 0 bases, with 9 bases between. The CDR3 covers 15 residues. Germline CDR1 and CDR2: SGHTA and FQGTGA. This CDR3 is CASSLGLTSTDTQYF. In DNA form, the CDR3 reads TGTGCCAGCAGCTTAGGCCTAACTAGCACAGATACGCAGTATTTT.

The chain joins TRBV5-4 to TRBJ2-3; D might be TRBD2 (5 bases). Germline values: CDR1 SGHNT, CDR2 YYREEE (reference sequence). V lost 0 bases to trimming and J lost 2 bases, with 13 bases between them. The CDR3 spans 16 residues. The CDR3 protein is CASSLGLARYTDTQYF. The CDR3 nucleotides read TGTGCCAGCAGCTTGGGGTTAGCGAGGTACACAGATACGCAGTATTTT.

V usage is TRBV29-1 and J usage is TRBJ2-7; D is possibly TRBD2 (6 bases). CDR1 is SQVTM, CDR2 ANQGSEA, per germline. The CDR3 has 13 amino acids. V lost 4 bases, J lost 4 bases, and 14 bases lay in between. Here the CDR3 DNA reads TGCAGCGTTGTCACCGGGACTGGATACGAGCAGTACTTC. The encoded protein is CSVVTGTGYEQYF.

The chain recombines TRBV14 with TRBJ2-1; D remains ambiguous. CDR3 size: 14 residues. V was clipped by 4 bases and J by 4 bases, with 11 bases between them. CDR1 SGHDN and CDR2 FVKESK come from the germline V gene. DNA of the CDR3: TGTGCCAGCAGCCCCCTCGAAGGGTACAATGAGCAGTTCTTC. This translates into CASSPLEGYNEQFF.

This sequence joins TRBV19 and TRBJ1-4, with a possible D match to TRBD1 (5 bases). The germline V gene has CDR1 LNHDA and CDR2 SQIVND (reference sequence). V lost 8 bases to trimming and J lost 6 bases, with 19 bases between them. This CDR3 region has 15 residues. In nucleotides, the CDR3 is TGTGCCAGTGGGGGTCGGGGCAGGGAGGATGAAAAACTGTTTTTT. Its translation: CASGGRGREDEKLFF.

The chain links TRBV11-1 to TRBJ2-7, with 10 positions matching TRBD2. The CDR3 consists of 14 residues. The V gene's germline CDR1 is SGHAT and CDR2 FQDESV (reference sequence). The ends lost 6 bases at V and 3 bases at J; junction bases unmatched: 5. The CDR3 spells CASSRGLADYEQYF. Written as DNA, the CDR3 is TGTGCCAGCAGTCGAGGACTAGCGGACTACGAGCAGTACTTC.